This record looks at one TCR beta chain sequence and its context. What it recognizes is unknown. The data stem from a study of T-cell memory formation after mild COVID-19. Study context: Largely donor-specific TCR clusters were found. Findings and limits, study-wide: Whether day 37 second-wave clones are SARS-CoV-2-specific was not confirmed. CD4+ clones that contracted lay mainly in CM and EM; CD8+ ones lay in EMRA.

Libraries for TCRalpha and TCRbeta carried sample barcodes and unique molecular identifiers via 5'RACE. TCRdb redid the calling of the 5' RACE reads with MiXCR, one entry per CDR3 protein. Of about 150,000 distinct CDR3 sequences detected, roughly 15% appear once; the ten largest clones hold roughly an eighth. The sequence derives from an adult woman who had mild COVID-19 (a few samples of this study predate the infection). Cell type and time point are not known. The sample comprised PBMCs or a T cell subset sorted from them (not recorded which).

The CDR3 DNA reads TGTGCCAGCAGCCTCCTCCCGAGACTAGACTACAATGAGCAGTTCTTC. It specifies CASSLLPRLDYNEQFF. The J gene is TRBJ2-1, the V gene TRBV9, with D tentatively TRBD2 (6 bases). Per germline, CDR1 SGDLS and CDR2 YYNGEE. The ends were cut back, 4 bases at V and 3 bases at J, with 17 bases in the middle. The CDR3 consists of 16 residues. Complete variable domain (other parts from reference TRBV9 and TRBJ2-1): DSGVTQTPKHLITATGQRVTLRCSPRSGDLSVYWYQQSLDQGLQFLIQYYNGEERAKGNILERFSAQQFPDLHSELNLSSLELGDSALYFCASSLLPRLDYNEQFFGPGTRLTVL.